This T cell receptor beta chain was captured in a study of a mutant IDH1 vaccine in newly diagnosed glioma. Across the whole study: Before enrollment, the patients had been treated with radiotherapy alone, temozolomide alone, or both together. Most of them had received both.

Profiled with immunoSEQ multiplex PCR; TCRdb holds only in-frame clones, not every one. The sample contains some 47,000 clones, under 90% of which appear only once. Time point meaning: week 35, safety follow-up. Vaccination used 300 ug of mutant IDH1 20-mer peptide per dose, with topical imiquimod. This clone has only a few counts. What it recognizes is unknown. This CDR3 region has 14 residues. CDR1 is MNHEY, CDR2 SMNVEV, per germline (reference sequence). The V segment lost 3 bases and the J segment 7 bases; nucleotides outside the gene matches: 8. Sample: PBMCs, taken from a glioma patient whose treatment included an IDH1 peptide vaccine. The J gene is TRBJ1-1, the V gene TRBV27, with 7 bases fitting TRBD1. This TCR came from a woman aged 40 to 50 with glioma. Some clones in this sample may be carry-over from other donors' samples. CDR3 sequence reads: CASSLSQGNLEAFF. The CDR3 DNA reads as TGTGCCAGCAGTTTGTCACAGGGGAACCTTGAAGCTTTCTTT.